The 12 T cell receptor beta chains given below trace back to one sample, sequenced in a study of T cells after yellow fever vaccination. A single record per CDR3 protein comes from TCRdb applying MiXCR to the 5' RACE reads. The data contain just over 250,000 distinct CDR3 sequences, roughly 5.2% of them seen just once; the ten biggest clones take up around 3.5%. The sample here was CD4+ T cells sorted from PBMCs, taken on the day of the yellow fever booster vaccination. The receptors were gathered from a man aged 18-30 years who received the YFV17D yellow fever vaccine.

The chain carries TRBV2 and TRBJ2-7; 8 nucleotides align to TRBD1. V shed 4 bases, J shed 3 bases, and the junction held 5 bases outside the gene matches. The CDR3 is 14 amino acids. Germline lookup yields CDR1 SNHLY and CDR2 FYNNEI. For the CDR3, the DNA is TGTGCCAGCAGTGTTCAGGGGGCCGACTACGAGCAGTACTTC. This translates into CASSVQGADYEQYF. The whole variable domain, filled in from reference TRBV2 and TRBJ2-7, reads EPEVTQTPSHQVTQMGQEVILRCVPISNHLYFYWYRQILGQKVEFLVSFYNNEISEKSEIFDDQFSVERPDGSNFTLKIRSTKLEDSAMYFCASSVQGADYEQYFGPGTRLTVT.

This clonotype showed up just a few times. The chain employs TRBV21-1 and TRBJ2-3. TRBV21-1 is listed as a pseudogene. CDR3 size: 15 residues. The CDR3 nucleotides are TGTGCCAGCAGCAAAGGGCGGGTCCAGCCGGATACGCAGTATTTT. As protein: CASSKGRVQPDTQYF.

There are many counts of this clonotype. V and J are TRBV6-6 and TRBJ2-4; D may be TRBD1 or TRBD2 (6 bases each). Trimming left V 2 bases short and J 0 bases short, with 8 bases between. This CDR3 spans 15 amino acids. In germline, CDR1 is MNHNY, CDR2 SVGAGI (reference sequence). The CDR3 reads CASSYRGEAKNIQYF. The CDR3 nucleotides read TGTGCCAGCAGTTACAGGGGGGAAGCCAAAAACATTCAGTACTTC.

This clonotype was detected many times. This chain links TRBV20-1 with TRBJ2-3; perhaps TRBD2 as D (5 bases). Between the trimmed V and J ends, which lost 6 bases and 2 bases, there was a span of 15 bases. Germline lookup yields CDR1 DFQATT and CDR2 SNEGSKA (reference sequence). CDR3 length equals 14 residues. The CDR3 spells CSAQGGISTDTQYF. Written as DNA, the CDR3 is TGCAGTGCCCAAGGAGGAATTTCCACAGATACGCAGTATTTT.

This clonotype was picked up many times. The rearrangement joins TRBV5-1 to TRBJ2-5; 10 bases align to TRBD1. Germline V CDR1 and CDR2: SGHRS, YFSETQ. V gave up 3 bases and J gave up 5 bases; unmatched junction bases: 4. This CDR3 is 14 amino acids long. The CDR3 sequence: CASSWGTGVETQYF. The CDR3 nucleotides are TGCGCCAGCAGCTGGGGGACAGGGGTGGAGACCCAGTACTTC.

This clonotype was seen at least ten times. The rearrangement links TRBV28 to TRBJ1-3; D possibly corresponds to TRBD1 (6 bases). Looked up from germline, CDR1 is MDHEN and CDR2 is SYDVKM. This CDR3 has 15 residues. Trimming left V 2 bases short and J 4 bases short, with 12 bases between. The CDR3 reads CASSLGGASGNTIYF. Here the CDR3 DNA reads TGTGCCAGCAGTTTAGGGGGCGCCTCGGGAAACACCATATATTTT.

This clonotype has more than one count but fewer than ten. V gene TRBV4-3 combines with J gene TRBJ2-1; no clear D. Germline V lookup: CDR1 LGHNA, CDR2 YSLEER. V gave up 0 bases and J gave up 0 bases, with 18 bases separating them. This CDR3 comprises 19 residues. CDR3 loop: CASSQEPRTTKSSYNEQFF. The CDR3 region has the DNA TGCGCCAGCAGCCAAGAGCCTAGGACCACCAAAAGCTCCTACAATGAGCAGTTCTTC.

This CDR3 reads CASSAPDRGLSPLHF. Here the CDR3 DNA reads TGTGCCAGCAGCGCTCCGGACAGGGGGCTTTCACCCCTCCACTTT. The rearrangement uses TRBV5-4 and TRBJ1-6; 11 nucleotides line up with TRBD1. The CDR3 runs 15 residues. The trim removed 4 bases at V and 9 bases at J, leaving 6 bases unmatched. Germline CDR1 is SGHNT and CDR2 is YYREEE (reference sequence).

This clonotype was detected only a few times. J is TRBJ1-3 and V is TRBV2; no clear D gene. This CDR3 is built from 14 residues. Per germline, CDR1 SNHLY and CDR2 FYNNEI. The V end lost 4 bases, the J end lost 1 base, and 8 bases lay between the germline ends. The CDR3 DNA follows: TGTGCCAGCAGTGCGTCCGTTTCTGGAAACACCATATATTTT. Translation gives CASSASVSGNTIYF.

The sample holds many counts of this clonotype. The chain carries TRBV7-2 and TRBJ1-1; TRBD1 might be the D (6 bases). Deletions cut 5 bases from V and 3 bases from J, with 10 bases between. CDR1 is SGHTA and CDR2 is FQGNSA in the germline V gene. CDR3 length: 13 amino acids. In DNA form, the CDR3 reads TGTGCCAGCAGCAAATACAGGGACACTGAAGCTTTCTTT. Its protein product is CASSKYRDTEAFF.

This clonotype turned up a few times. The rearrangement links TRBV29-1 to TRBJ1-2, with TRBD1 matching over 10 bases. This CDR3 is 12 amino acids long. Trimming took 7 bases from V and 6 from J; bases not matched to a gene: 5. CDR1 and CDR2 (germline): SQVTM, ANQGSEA. The CDR3 region is CSARQGADGYTF. CDR3 DNA sequence: TGCAGCGCCCGACAGGGGGCCGATGGCTACACCTTC.

The rearrangement uses TRBV7-9 and TRBJ2-3; TRBD1 matches at 8 bases. The J segment lost 4 bases and the V segment lost 4 bases, leaving 7 bases of the junction unmatched. The length of the CDR3 is 15 residues. Germline V gene lookup returns CDR1 SEHNR and CDR2 FQNEAQ (reference sequence). The CDR3 protein is CASSSGQGWADTQYF. DNA of the CDR3: TGTGCCAGCAGCTCCGGACAGGGATGGGCAGATACGCAGTATTTT.